Below, 27 T cell receptor beta chains from the same sample are listed, as sequenced in a study of shared clonotypes between healthy human individuals. Profiling relied on immunoSEQ multiplex PCR, and the TCRdb table lists in-frame clones only, not all of them. The table records 1.5 million to 2.5 million clones, approximately 95% of them present only once. Terminally differentiated effector memory CD45RA+ cells were excluded from the naive CD8 cells, which were CD45RO-negative and positively selected for CCR7. Sequencing was performed on naive CD8+ T cells sorted from blood. Receptor source: a man aged 18 to 35 in good health.

The chain carries TRBV6-5 and TRBJ2-1; TRBD1 agrees at 7 bases. The CDR3 is made up of 13 amino acids. V lost 7 bases to trimming and J lost 5 bases; unmatched junction nucleotides: 5. Germline V gene lookup returns CDR1 MNHEY and CDR2 SVGAGI. The CDR3 bases are TGTGCCAGCACTGGACAGGAGAACAATGAGCAGTTCTTC. As protein: CASTGQENNEQFF.

The V gene is TRBV2, the J gene TRBJ2-7, with a possible D match to TRBD2 (6 bases). The V end was cut by 9 bases, the J end by 0 bases, with 15 bases between. The CDR3 spans 14 residues. Per germline, CDR1 SNHLY and CDR2 FYNNEI. CDR3 sequence (DNA): TGTGCCAGTACTGACACCGGGAGCTCCTACGAGCAGTACTTC. Translating it yields CASTDTGSSYEQYF.

J is TRBJ1-2 and V is TRBV5-4; a weak D match, TRBD1 (5 bases). CDR1 is SGHNT, CDR2 YYREEE, per germline (reference sequence). This CDR3 has 13 amino acids. V was shortened by 2 bases and J by 6 bases, with 11 bases between the two germline ends. Here the CDR3 reads CASSFGGMDGYTF. The CDR3 DNA reads TGTGCCAGCAGCTTCGGGGGGATGGATGGCTACACCTTC.

The CDR3 DNA follows: TGTGCCAGCAGCGTAGTGGGTGAGGCCCAGCAGTTCTTC. Protein product: CASSVVGEAQQFF. The rearrangement uses TRBV9 and TRBJ2-1, with D unclear. Germline V gives CDR1 SGDLS, CDR2 YYNGEE. The CDR3 length is 13 residues. V gave up 0 bases and J gave up 11 bases, with 12 bases separating them.

This sequence joins TRBV27 and TRBJ1-2; tentative D call: TRBD1 (5 bases). The ends were cut back, 6 bases at V and 5 bases at J, with 22 bases in the middle. The CDR3 is made up of 16 amino acids. Germline CDR1 MNHEY, CDR2 SMNVEV (reference sequence). DNA of the CDR3: TGTGCCAGCAGCCGACTTGGGCAGGGCTTAGGATATGGCTACACCTTC. Translation: CASSRLGQGLGYGYTF.

The rearrangement joins TRBV19 to TRBJ1-1; D is perhaps TRBD1 (5 bases). The CDR3 runs to 13 residues. From germline, CDR1 is LNHDA and CDR2 SQIVND (reference sequence). Trimming cost V 4 bases and J 7 bases, with 13 bases left between them. The CDR3 spells CASSTWGVLEAFF. CDR3 in DNA: TGTGCCAGTAGTACGTGGGGGGTACTTGAAGCTTTCTTT.

The chain uses TRBV9 and TRBJ2-1, with 8 positions matching TRBD2. CDR1 and CDR2 from the germline V gene are SGDLS and YYNGEE. This CDR3 region has 17 residues. V gave up 3 bases and J gave up 3 bases; unmatched junction bases: 11. As DNA, the CDR3 is TGTGCCAGCAGCGCGGGAGGGGCGGGGTTGGGCTACAATGAGCAGTTCTTC. It specifies CASSAGGAGLGYNEQFF.

This sequence joins TRBV5-6 and TRBJ1-1; 7 nucleotides match TRBD1. The CDR3 is made up of 15 amino acids. Germline loops: CDR1 SGHDT, CDR2 YYEEEE. V was clipped by 4 bases and J by 6 bases; unmatched bases: 12. The CDR3 nucleotides are TGTGCCAGCAGCCGAGGGACAGCCCCATCCGCTGAAGCTTTCTTT. It is translated as CASSRGTAPSAEAFF.

The chain couples TRBV4-3 to TRBJ2-7; 8 nucleotides match TRBD1. The CDR3 runs 16 residues. The germline V gene encodes CDR1 LGHNA and CDR2 YSLEER. Losses at the gene ends were 0 bases for V and 9 bases for J; bases not matched to a gene: 13. The CDR3 region is CASSQDRGTGLPGQYF. In DNA, the CDR3 is TGCGCCAGCAGCCAAGATAGGGGGACAGGCCTTCCGGGGCAGTACTTC.

Here the CDR3 reads CASSLWSEGNEQFF. DNA of the CDR3: TGTGCCAGCAGCTTATGGTCCGAGGGCAATGAGCAGTTCTTC. J is TRBJ2-1 and V is TRBV7-9, with D perhaps matching TRBD2 (5 bases). Germline V CDR1 and CDR2: SEHNR, FQNEAQ (reference sequence). Trimming removed 2 bases at V and 6 bases at J, with 11 bases between. This CDR3 is 14 amino acids long.

The rearrangement joins TRBV4-1 to TRBJ1-6, with D hard to call. The V gene's germline CDR1 is MGHRA and CDR2 YSYEKL. The CDR3 runs to 15 residues. The V and J ends lost 3 bases and 0 bases respectively, with 6 bases between them. The DNA of the CDR3 is TGCGCCAGCAGCCAGGAAAACTCCTATAATTCACCCCTCCACTTT. Translated: CASSQENSYNSPLHF.

The chain has TRBV13 and TRBJ1-1, with TRBD1 as a possible D gene (5 bases). Germline loops: CDR1 PRHDT, CDR2 FYEKMQ (reference sequence). The V end was cut by 1 base, the J end by 10 bases, with 10 bases between. The CDR3 has 12 residues. CDR3 DNA: TGTGCCAGCAGCTTAGATGGGGGAACAGCTTTCTTT. It specifies CASSLDGGTAFF.

The rearrangement joins TRBV4-1 to TRBJ2-1; possibly TRBD2 for D (5 bases). There are 14 residues in the CDR3. The V end was cut by 4 bases, the J end by 6 bases, with 13 bases between. Germline V gene sequence: CDR1 MGHRA, CDR2 YSYEKL. The CDR3 DNA follows: TGCGCCAGCAGCCCCCGGACGGCGGGCAATGAGCAGTTCTTC. Translating it yields CASSPRTAGNEQFF.

V and J are TRBV28 and TRBJ2-4; tentative D call: TRBD2 (5 bases). CDR1 and CDR2 (germline): MDHEN, SYDVKM. The CDR3 has 17 residues. V lost 3 bases and J 6 bases, leaving 21 bases between the germline ends. Here the CDR3 reads CASSLSTLEGEGNIQYF. In DNA, the CDR3 is TGTGCCAGCAGTTTGAGTACCCTAGAGGGAGAGGGAAACATTCAGTACTTC.

The V and J genes are TRBV7-9 and TRBJ2-2; the match to TRBD2 covers 12 bases. Per germline, CDR1 SEHNR and CDR2 FQNEAQ (reference sequence). V shed 5 bases, J shed 1 base, and the junction held 11 bases outside the gene matches. This CDR3 is 19 amino acids long. CDR3 amino acids: CASSLPSSGRAVNTGELFF. DNA for the CDR3: TGTGCCAGCAGCCTCCCGTCTAGCGGGAGGGCCGTGAACACCGGGGAGCTGTTTTTT.

The V call is TRBV30, the J call TRBJ1-2; D gene uncertain. Germline-derived CDR1 and CDR2 are GTSNPN and SVGIG (reference sequence). Trimming removed 1 base from V and 1 base from J, with 10 bases in between. CDR3 length: 14 residues. CDR3 bases: TGTGCCTGGAGTGCGACATTTCTTAACTATGGCTACACCTTC. The encoded protein is CAWSATFLNYGYTF.

In this sample, this clone turned up once. The same CDR3 also results from other DNA sequences found in this sample. The chain joins TRBV6-5 to TRBJ2-5; D remains ambiguous. Trimming shortened V by 2 bases and J by 4 bases, and 5 bases separated the two germline ends. From germline, CDR1 is MNHEY and CDR2 SVGAGI. This CDR3 contains 12 residues. CDR3 bases: TGTGCCAGCAGTTACCCTCCAGAGACCCAGTACTTC. Protein product: CASSYPPETQYF.

The rearrangement links TRBV4-1 to TRBJ2-7; 7 bases line up with TRBD1. This CDR3 spans 14 amino acids. CDR1 is MGHRA and CDR2 is YSYEKL in the germline V gene. After removal of 4 bases from V and 3 bases from J, the junction contained 6 bases not matched to a gene. CDR3: CASSPRQGIYEQYF. Written as DNA, the CDR3 is TGCGCCAGCAGCCCTCGACAGGGAATCTACGAGCAGTACTTC.

This clone was observed once. The chain employs TRBV6-1 and TRBJ2-1; 8 bases align to TRBD1. This CDR3 is 17 amino acids long. The ends lost 6 bases at V and 3 bases at J; junction bases unmatched: 13. The germline CDR1 and CDR2 sequences are MNHNS and SASEGT. The CDR3 bases are TGTGCCAGCAGGGAACGGGACAGGTTGACGTTCTACAATGAGCAGTTCTTC. This translates into CASRERDRLTFYNEQFF.

The chain recombines TRBV29-1 with TRBJ2-7, with a weak D call TRBD2 (5 bases). Germline CDR1 is SQVTM and CDR2 is ANQGSEA. V was pared by 7 bases and J by 4 bases, with 20 bases between. The CDR3 has 14 amino acids. CDR3 loop: CSAITVTEGYEQYF. The CDR3 DNA reads TGCAGCGCAATTACTGTAACCGAGGGTTACGAGCAGTACTTC.

V and J are TRBV4-2 and TRBJ2-7, with D perhaps being TRBD1 or TRBD2 (6 bases each). The CDR3 length is 15 residues. V was trimmed by 1 base and J by 3 bases, leaving 13 bases between them. Germline values: CDR1 LGHNA, CDR2 YNFKEQ. In DNA, the CDR3 is TGTGCCAGCAGCCAAGCGAGGGGGACTTACTACGAGCAGTACTTC. This encodes CASSQARGTYYEQYF.

The CDR3, as DNA: TGTGCCAGCAGGTTAGGGACGGCAAGCGAGAACACTGAAGCTTTCTTT. This sequence encodes CASRLGTASENTEAFF. The rearrangement links TRBV28 to TRBJ1-1; TRBD1 might be the D (5 bases). CDR3 length: 16 residues. Per germline, CDR1 MDHEN and CDR2 SYDVKM. V lost 6 bases, J lost 1 base, and 18 bases lay in between.

The chain carries TRBV30 and TRBJ2-7, with a tentative D call TRBD2 (6 bases). The germline V gene has CDR1 GTSNPN and CDR2 SVGIG (reference sequence). The CDR3 extends over 14 amino acids. Trimming pared 0 bases from V and 3 bases from J, leaving 12 bases between. Here the CDR3 DNA reads TGTGCCTGGAGTGTTGGAGGGGTCGGCTACGAGCAGTACTTC. It codes for CAWSVGGVGYEQYF.

The chain recombines TRBV9 with TRBJ1-5; 7 bases are shared with TRBD1. This CDR3 is 14 amino acids long. The ends lost 3 bases at V and 5 bases at J; junction bases unmatched: 5. Germline V CDR1 and CDR2: SGDLS, YYNGEE. The CDR3 bases are TGTGCCAGCAGCGAACAGGGGAGTTATCAGCCCCAGCATTTT. Translation gives CASSEQGSYQPQHF.

The chain combines TRBV21-1 with TRBJ2-4; the table names TRBD2, a call not compared with the DNA. TRBV21-1 is termed a pseudogene. The CDR3 length is 13 residues. CDR3 amino acids: CASRTVAKNIQYF. The CDR3 DNA follows: TGTGCCAGCAGGACTGTGGCCAAAAACATTCAGTACTTC.

Concerning this clone: Other DNA sequences from this sample encode an identical CDR3 as well. The chain is built from TRBV7-9 and TRBJ2-7, with 7 nucleotides matching TRBD1. V shed 4 bases and J 2 bases; nucleotides not matched to a gene: 8. This CDR3 spans 15 amino acids. CDR1 SEHNR and CDR2 FQNEAQ come from the germline V gene (reference sequence). The CDR3 sequence: CASSSEQGWPYEQYF. CDR3 in DNA: TGTGCCAGCAGCTCCGAACAGGGGTGGCCCTACGAGCAGTACTTC.

The chain is built from TRBV4-1 and TRBJ2-7, with D perhaps matching TRBD2 (7 bases). Germline assignment: CDR1 MGHRA and CDR2 YSYEKL. The CDR3 runs to 16 residues. The V and J ends lost 2 bases and 4 bases respectively, with 18 bases between them. The CDR3, as DNA: TGCGCCAGCAGCCAACTGTACGGGGGGCCGGTATACGAGCAGTACTTC. Translated, it gives CASSQLYGGPVYEQYF.